This T cell receptor (beta chain) was sequenced for a study of vaccination and CD4 T cells after COVID-19. As to this clonotype: The target antigen is unknown.

Treatment given: approximately nine-day PBMC culture with coronavirus spike peptide pools or control peptides (ViraFEST assay). Germline values: CDR1 SGHNT, CDR2 YENEEA. V lost 2 bases and J lost 0, with 13 bases in between. There are 16 residues in the CDR3. Sequencing of the DNA from cultured CD4+ T cells was carried out with the Oncomine TCR Beta short-read assay. Cultured CD4+ T cells were the source of extracted genomic DNA. TCRdb re-called the PCR reads with MiXCR, one entry per CDR3 protein. Among fewer than 25,000 distinct CDR3 sequences listed, around 49% were seen once. The chain links TRBV11-3 to TRBJ1-1; D unclear. The material sequenced was CD4+ T cells from blood, cultured in vitro. This TCR derives from a human donor who had recovered from COVID-19. CDR3 nucleotides: TGTGCCAGCAGCTTATCTACTGGACGGCTGAACACTGAAGCTTTCTTT. It codes for CASSLSTGRLNTEAFF.